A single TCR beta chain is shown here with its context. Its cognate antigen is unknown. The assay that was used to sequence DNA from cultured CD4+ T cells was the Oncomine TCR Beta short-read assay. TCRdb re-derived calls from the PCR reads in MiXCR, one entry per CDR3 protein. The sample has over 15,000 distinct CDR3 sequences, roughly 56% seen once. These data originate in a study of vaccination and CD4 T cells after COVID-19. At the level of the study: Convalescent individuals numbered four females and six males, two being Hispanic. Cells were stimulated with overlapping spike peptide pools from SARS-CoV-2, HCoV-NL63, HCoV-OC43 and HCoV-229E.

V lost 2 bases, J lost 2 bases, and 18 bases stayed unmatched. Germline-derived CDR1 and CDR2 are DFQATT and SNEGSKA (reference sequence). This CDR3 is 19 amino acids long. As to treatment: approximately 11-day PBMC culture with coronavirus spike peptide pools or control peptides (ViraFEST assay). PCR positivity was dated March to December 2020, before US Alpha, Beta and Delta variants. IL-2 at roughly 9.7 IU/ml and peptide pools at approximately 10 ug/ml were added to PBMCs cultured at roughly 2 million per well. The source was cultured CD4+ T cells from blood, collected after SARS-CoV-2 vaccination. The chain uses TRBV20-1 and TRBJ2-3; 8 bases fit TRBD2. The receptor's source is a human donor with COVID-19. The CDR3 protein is CSARSLPGSASGSTDTQYF. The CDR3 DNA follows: TGCAGTGCTAGATCCTTACCGGGGTCGGCTAGCGGGTCCACAGATACGCAGTATTTT.